The sequence of this T cell receptor (beta chain) was determined in a study of T cell responses to AZD1222 COVID-19 vaccine. Study context: Second doses were pooled across both intervals (about 4 or about 12 weeks).

Whole-study results and caveats: Breadth and depth of Spike-specific TCRs rose after two AZD1222 doses.

A remark on this clone: Its specificity is unknown.

Assay: immunoSEQ multiplex PCR; the TCRdb copy retains only in-frame clones and omits some. The table has under 150,000 clones, 93% seen once. CDR1 SEHNR and CDR2 FQNEAQ come from the germline V gene (reference sequence). CDR3 size: 12 residues. V lost 4 bases to trimming and J lost 14 bases; unmatched junction nucleotides: 5. J is TRBJ1-6 and V is TRBV7-9; 7 positions match TRBD1. The TCR comes from an adult in good health. The sequences come from peripheral blood, collected on day 0 of AZD1222 vaccination. CDR3 sequence reads: CASSSPRGALHF. DNA for the CDR3: TGTGCCAGCAGCTCCCCCAGGGGGGCCCTCCACTTT.